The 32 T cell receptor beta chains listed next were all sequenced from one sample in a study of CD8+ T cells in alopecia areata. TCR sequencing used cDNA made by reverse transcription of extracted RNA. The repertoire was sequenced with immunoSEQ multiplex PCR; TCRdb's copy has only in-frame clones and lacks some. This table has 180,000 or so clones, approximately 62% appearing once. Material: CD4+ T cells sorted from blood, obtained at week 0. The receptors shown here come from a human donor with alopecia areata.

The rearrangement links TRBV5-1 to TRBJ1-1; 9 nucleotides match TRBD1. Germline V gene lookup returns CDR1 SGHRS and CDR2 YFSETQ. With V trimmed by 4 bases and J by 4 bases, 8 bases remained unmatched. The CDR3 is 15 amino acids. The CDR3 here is CASSLQDRGSTEAFF. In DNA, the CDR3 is TGCGCCAGCAGCCTACAGGACAGGGGAAGCACTGAAGCTTTCTTT.

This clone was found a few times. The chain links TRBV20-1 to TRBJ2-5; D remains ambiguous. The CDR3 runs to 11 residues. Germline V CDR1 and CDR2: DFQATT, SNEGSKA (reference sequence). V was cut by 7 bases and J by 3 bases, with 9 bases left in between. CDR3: CSGVGEETQYF. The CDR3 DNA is TGCAGTGGCGTAGGTGAAGAGACCCAGTACTTC.

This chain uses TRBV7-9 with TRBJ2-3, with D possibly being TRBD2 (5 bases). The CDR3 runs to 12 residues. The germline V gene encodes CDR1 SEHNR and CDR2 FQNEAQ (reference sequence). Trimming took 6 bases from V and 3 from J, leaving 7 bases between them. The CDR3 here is CASRWRTDTQYF. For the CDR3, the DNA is TGTGCCAGCAGATGGAGGACAGATACGCAGTATTTT.

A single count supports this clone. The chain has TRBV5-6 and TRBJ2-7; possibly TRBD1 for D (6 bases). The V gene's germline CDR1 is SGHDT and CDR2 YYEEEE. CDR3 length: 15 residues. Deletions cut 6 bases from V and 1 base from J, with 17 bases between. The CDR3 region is CASKRTAVRSYEQYF. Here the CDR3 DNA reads TGTGCCAGCAAACGGACAGCCGTTAGGTCCTACGAGCAGTACTTC.

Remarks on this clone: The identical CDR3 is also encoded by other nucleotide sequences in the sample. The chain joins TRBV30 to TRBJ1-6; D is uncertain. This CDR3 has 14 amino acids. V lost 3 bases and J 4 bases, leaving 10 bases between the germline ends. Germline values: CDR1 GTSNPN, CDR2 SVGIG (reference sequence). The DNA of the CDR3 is TGTGCCTGGAGACGGGGAAGTTATAATTCACCCCTCCACTTT. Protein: CAWRRGSYNSPLHF.

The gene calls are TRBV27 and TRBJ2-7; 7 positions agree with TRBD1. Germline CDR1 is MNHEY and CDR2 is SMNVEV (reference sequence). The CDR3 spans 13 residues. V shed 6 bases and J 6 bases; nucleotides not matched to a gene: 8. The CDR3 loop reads CASRPDRTAEQYF. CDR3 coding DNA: TGTGCCAGCAGACCGGACAGGACGGCCGAGCAGTACTTC.

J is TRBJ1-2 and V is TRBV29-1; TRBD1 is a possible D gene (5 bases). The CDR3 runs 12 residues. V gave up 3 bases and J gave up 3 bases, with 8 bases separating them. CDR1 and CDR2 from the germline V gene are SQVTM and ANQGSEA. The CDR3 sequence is CSVDGGDYGYTF. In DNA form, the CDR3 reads TGCAGCGTTGATGGGGGGGACTATGGCTACACCTTC.

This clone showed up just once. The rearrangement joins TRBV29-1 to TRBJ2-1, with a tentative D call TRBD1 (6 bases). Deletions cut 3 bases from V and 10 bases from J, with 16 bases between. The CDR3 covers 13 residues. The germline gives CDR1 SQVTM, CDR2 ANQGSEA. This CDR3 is CSVDPQGSIEQFF. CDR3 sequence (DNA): TGCAGCGTTGACCCCCAGGGGAGTATCGAGCAGTTCTTC.

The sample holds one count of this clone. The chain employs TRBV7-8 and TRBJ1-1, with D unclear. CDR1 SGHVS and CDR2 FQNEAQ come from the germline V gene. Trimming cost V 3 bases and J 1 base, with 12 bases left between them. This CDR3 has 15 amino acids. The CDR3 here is CASSLESSENTEAFF. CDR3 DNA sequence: TGTGCCAGCAGCTTGGAGAGCAGCGAGAACACTGAAGCTTTCTTT.

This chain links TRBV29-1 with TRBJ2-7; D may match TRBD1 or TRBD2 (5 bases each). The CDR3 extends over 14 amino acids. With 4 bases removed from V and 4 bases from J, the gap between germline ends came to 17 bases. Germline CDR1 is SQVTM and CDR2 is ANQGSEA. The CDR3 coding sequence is TGCAGCGTTGGCAACAAGGCAGGGAGATACGAGCAGTACTTC. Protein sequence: CSVGNKAGRYEQYF.

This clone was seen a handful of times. CDR3 DNA sequence: TGTGCCACCAGCACCGATACAGGTTCTGAGCAGTTCTTC. Translating it yields CATSTDTGSEQFF. The V call is TRBV15, the J call TRBJ2-1; D is possibly TRBD1 (5 bases). The CDR3 length is 13 residues. Germline CDR1 LNHNV, CDR2 YYDKDF (reference sequence). V was shortened by 4 bases and J by 9 bases, with 13 bases between the two germline ends.

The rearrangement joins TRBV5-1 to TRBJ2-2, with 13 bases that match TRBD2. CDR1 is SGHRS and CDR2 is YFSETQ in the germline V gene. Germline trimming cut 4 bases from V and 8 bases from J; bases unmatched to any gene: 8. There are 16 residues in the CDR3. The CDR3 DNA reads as TGCGCCAGCAGCCCCGGGACTAGCGGGGACAGTGGGGAGCTGTTTTTT. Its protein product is CASSPGTSGDSGELFF.

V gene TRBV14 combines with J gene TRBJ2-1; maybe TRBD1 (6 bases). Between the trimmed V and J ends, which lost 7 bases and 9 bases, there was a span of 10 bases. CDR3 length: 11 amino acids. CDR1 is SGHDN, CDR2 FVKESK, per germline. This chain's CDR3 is CASTSGVEQFF. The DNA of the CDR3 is TGTGCCAGCACTTCAGGGGTTGAGCAGTTCTTC.

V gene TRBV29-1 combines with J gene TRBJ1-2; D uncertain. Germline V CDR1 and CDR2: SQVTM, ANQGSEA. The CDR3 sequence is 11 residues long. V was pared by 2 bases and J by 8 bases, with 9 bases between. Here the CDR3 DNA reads TGCAGCGTTGAAAATAGTCTGGGCTACACCTTC. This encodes CSVENSLGYTF.

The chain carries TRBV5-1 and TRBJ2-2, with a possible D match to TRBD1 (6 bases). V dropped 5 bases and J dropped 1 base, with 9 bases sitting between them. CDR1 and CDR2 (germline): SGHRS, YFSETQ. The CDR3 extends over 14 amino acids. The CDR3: CASRRTENTGELFF. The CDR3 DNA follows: TGCGCCAGCAGGCGGACAGAGAACACCGGGGAGCTGTTTTTT.

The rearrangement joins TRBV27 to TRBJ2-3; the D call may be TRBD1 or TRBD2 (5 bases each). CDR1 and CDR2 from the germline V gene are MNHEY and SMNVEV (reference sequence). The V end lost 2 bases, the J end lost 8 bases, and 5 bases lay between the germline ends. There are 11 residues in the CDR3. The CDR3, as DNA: TGTGCCAGCAGTTTAGGGGGTACGCAGTATTTT. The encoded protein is CASSLGGTQYF.

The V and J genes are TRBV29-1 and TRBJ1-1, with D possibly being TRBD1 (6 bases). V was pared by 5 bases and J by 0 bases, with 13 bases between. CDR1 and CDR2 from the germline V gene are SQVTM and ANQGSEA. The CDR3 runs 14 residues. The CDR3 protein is CSVSGRQVNTEAFF. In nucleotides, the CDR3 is TGCAGCGTTTCGGGCCGACAGGTGAACACTGAAGCTTTCTTT. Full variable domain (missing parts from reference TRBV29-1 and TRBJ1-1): SAVISQKPSRDICQRGTSLTIQCQVDSQVTMMFWYRQQPGQSLTLIATANQGSEATYESGFVIDKFPISRPNLTFSTLTVSNMSPEDSSIYLCSVSGRQVNTEAFFGQGTRLTVV.

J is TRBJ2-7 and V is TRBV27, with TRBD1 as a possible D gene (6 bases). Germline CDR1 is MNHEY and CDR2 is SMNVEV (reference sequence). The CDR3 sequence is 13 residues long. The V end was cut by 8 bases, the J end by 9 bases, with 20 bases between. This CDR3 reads CASGKDRKVTQYF. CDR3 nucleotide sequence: TGTGCCAGCGGAAAAGACAGGAAAGTAACGCAGTACTTC.

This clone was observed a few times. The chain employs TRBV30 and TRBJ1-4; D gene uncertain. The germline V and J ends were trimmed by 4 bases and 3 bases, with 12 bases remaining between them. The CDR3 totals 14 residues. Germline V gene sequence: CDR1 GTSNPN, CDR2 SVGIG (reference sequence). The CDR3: CAWNLQSANEKLFF. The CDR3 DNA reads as TGTGCCTGGAACTTACAATCCGCTAATGAAAAACTGTTTTTT.

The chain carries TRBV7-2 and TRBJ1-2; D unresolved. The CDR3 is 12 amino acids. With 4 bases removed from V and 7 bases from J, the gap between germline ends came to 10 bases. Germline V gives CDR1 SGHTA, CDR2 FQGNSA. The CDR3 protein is CASSSEGRGYTF. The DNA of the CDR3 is TGTGCCAGCAGCTCAGAAGGACGTGGCTACACCTTC.

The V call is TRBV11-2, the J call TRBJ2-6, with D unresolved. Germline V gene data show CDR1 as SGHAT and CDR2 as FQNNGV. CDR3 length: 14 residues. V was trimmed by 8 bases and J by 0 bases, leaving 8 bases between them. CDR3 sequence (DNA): TGTGCCAGCCAACGCAGCTCTGGGGCCAACGTCCTGACTTTC. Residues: CASQRSSGANVLTF.

The CDR3 nucleotides read TGCAGCGTTGAAGATAACGAGGGGCCCTATGGCTACACCTTC. Translated: CSVEDNEGPYGYTF. The V and J genes are TRBV29-1 and TRBJ1-2; tentatively, D is TRBD1 (5 bases). V shed 0 bases and J shed 4 bases, with 12 bases lying between them. This CDR3 spans 14 amino acids. CDR1 is SQVTM and CDR2 is ANQGSEA in the germline V gene.

CDR3 loop: CASSESNRHYEQYF. The CDR3 DNA follows: TGCGCCAGCAGTGAGTCGAACAGACACTACGAGCAGTACTTC. The chain combines TRBV10-2 with TRBJ2-7; D remains unclear. CDR1 and CDR2 from the germline V gene are WSHSY and SAAADI. Trimming shortened V by 0 bases and J by 3 bases, and 9 bases separated the two germline ends. The CDR3 is 14 amino acids.

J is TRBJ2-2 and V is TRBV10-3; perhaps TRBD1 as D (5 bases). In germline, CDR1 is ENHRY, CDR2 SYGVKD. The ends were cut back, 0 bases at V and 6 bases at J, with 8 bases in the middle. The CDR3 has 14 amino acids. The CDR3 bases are TGTGCCATCAGTGAGTCGGTAGGGGCCGGGGAGCTGTTTTTT. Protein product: CAISESVGAGELFF.

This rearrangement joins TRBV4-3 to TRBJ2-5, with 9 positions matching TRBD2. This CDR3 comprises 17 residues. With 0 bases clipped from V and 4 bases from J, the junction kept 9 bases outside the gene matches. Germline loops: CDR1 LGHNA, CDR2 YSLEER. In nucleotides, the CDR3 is TGCGCCAGCAGCCAAGATTACGGGCGGGGGGGCAGAGAGACCCAGTACTTC. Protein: CASSQDYGRGGRETQYF.

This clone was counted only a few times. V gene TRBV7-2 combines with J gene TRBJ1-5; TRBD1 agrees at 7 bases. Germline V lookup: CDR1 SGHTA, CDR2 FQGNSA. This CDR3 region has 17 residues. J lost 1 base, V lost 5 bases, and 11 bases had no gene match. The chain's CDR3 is CASSPLGTAGSNQPQHF. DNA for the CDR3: TGTGCCAGCAGCCCCTTAGGGACAGCAGGAAGCAATCAGCCCCAGCATTTT.

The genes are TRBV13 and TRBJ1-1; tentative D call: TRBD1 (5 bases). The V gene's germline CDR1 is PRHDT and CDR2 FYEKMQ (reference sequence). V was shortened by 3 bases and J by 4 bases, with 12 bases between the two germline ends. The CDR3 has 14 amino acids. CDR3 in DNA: TGTGCCAGCAGCTTTGGCAGGGCAGCCACTGAAGCTTTCTTT. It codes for CASSFGRAATEAFF. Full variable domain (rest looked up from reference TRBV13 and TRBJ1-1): AAGVIQSPRHLIKEKRETATLKCYPIPRHDTVYWYQQGPGQDPQFLISFYEKMQSDKGSIPDRFSAQQFSDYHSELNMSSLELGDSALYFCASSFGRAATEAFFGQGTRLTVV.

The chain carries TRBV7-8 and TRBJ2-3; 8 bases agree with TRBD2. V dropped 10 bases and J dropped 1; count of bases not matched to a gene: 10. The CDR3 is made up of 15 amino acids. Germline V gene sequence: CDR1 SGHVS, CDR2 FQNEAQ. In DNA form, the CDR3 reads TGTGCCACGGTAGCGGGGACAACTCGCACAGATACGCAGTATTTT. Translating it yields CATVAGTTRTDTQYF.

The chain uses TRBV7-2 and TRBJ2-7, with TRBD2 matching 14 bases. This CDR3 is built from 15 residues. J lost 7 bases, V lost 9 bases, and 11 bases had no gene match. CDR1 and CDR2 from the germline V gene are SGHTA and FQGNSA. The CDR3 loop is CASARTGTSGGEQYF. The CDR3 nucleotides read TGTGCCAGTGCCCGGACCGGGACTAGCGGGGGAGAGCAGTACTTC.

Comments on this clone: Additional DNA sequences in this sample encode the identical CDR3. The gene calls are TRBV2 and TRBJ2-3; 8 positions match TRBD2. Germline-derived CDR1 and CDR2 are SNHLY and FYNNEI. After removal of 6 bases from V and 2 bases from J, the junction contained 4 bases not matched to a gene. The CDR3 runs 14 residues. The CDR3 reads CASRPGLATDTQYF. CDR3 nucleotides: TGTGCCAGCAGACCCGGACTAGCCACAGATACGCAGTATTTT. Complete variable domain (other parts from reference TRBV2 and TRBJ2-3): EPEVTQTPSHQVTQMGQEVILRCVPISNHLYFYWYRQILGQKVEFLVSFYNNEISEKSEIFDDQFSVERPDGSNFTLKIRSTKLEDSAMYFCASRPGLATDTQYFGPGTRLTVL.

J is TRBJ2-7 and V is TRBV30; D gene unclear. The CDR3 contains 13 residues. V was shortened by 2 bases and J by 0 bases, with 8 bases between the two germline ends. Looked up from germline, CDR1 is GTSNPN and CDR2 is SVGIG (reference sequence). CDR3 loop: CAWSKVSSYEQYF. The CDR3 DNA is TGTGCCTGGAGTAAAGTGAGCTCCTACGAGCAGTACTTC.

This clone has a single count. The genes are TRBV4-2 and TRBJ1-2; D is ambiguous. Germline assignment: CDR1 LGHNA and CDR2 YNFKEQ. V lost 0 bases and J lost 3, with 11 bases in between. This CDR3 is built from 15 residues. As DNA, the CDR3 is TGTGCCAGCAGCCAAGATAAGGCCTCGGACTATGGCTACACCTTC. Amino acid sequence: CASSQDKASDYGYTF.